One and the same sample provided the 27 T cell receptor beta chains below, sequenced in a study of molecular identifiers for immune sequencing clone quantification. A single record per CDR3 protein comes from TCRdb applying MiXCR to the PCR reads. Found here are 490,000 or so distinct CDR3 sequences, 20% to 25% of them singletons; the top ten hold around 0.86%. What was sequenced was naive CD8+ T cells from blood, with Jurkat cell RNA spiked in. Subset reported: FACS-sorted CD8+CD4-CCR7+CD45RA+ naive T cells. These receptors were obtained from a human donor in good health. Some libraries in this study had Jurkat cell RNA spiked in.

About this clonotype: A much larger clone lies a single base off, so this may be a read error. The V call is TRBV5-1, the J call TRBJ2-7; D perhaps matches TRBD2 (6 bases). Germline V lookup: CDR1 SGHRS, CDR2 YFSETQ. This CDR3 region has 13 residues. The CDR3 DNA sequence: TGCGCCAGCAGCTTGTTTCCGGGGGACGAGCGGTACTTC. It translates to CASSLFPGDERYF.

V gene TRBV5-4 combines with J gene TRBJ1-5; D not resolved. The CDR3 sequence is 10 residues long. Germline loops: CDR1 SGHNT, CDR2 YYREEE (reference sequence). The ends were cut back, 9 bases at V and 11 bases at J, with 12 bases in the middle. CDR3 residues: CATSRASQHF. Written as DNA, the CDR3 is TGTGCCACCTCACGGGCTTCCCAGCATTTT.

This clonotype occurred many times. The rearrangement links TRBV7-9 to TRBJ2-7, with TRBD1 as a possible D gene (6 bases). CDR3 size: 15 residues. V gave up 5 bases and J gave up 2 bases, with 16 bases separating them. Germline-derived CDR1 and CDR2 are SEHNR and FQNEAQ (reference sequence). The CDR3: CASSLGDTHPYEQYF. The CDR3 DNA follows: TGTGCCAGCAGCCTGGGGGACACTCACCCCTACGAGCAGTACTTC. Full variable domain (rest looked up from reference TRBV7-9 and TRBJ2-7): DTGVSQNPRHKITKRGQNVTFRCDPISEHNRLYWYRQTLGQGPEFLTYFQNEAQLEKSRLLSDRFSAERPKGSFSTLEIQRTEQGDSAMYLCASSLGDTHPYEQYFGPGTRLTVT.

A single count supports this clonotype. This may come from a read error, since a much larger clone is one base off. V usage is TRBV30 and J usage is TRBJ1-1; D is unclear. CDR1 and CDR2 from the germline V gene are GTSNPN and SVGIG (reference sequence). This CDR3 is built from 12 residues. For the CDR3, the DNA is TGTGCCTGGAGTTTCACGGTTGCTGAAGCTTCCTTT. It specifies CAWSFTVAEASF.

This clonotype came up once. This clone may be a read error of a much larger clone one base away. The J gene is TRBJ1-5, the V gene TRBV12-3 or TRBV12-4; D remains ambiguous. CDR3 length: 14 residues. This chain's CDR3 is CASSSGRTNRPQHF. In DNA, the CDR3 is TGTGCCAGCAGTTCCGGACGGACGAATCGGCCCCAGCATTTT.

The chain joins TRBV28 to TRBJ2-2, with 7 bases identical to TRBD1. The V gene's germline CDR1 is MDHEN and CDR2 SYDVKM. The CDR3 contains 16 residues. After removal of 3 bases from V and 3 bases from J, the junction contained 7 bases not matched to a gene. The CDR3 sequence is CASSLGQGVDTGELFF. CDR3 nucleotide sequence: TGTGCCAGCAGTTTGGGGCAGGGGGTCGACACCGGGGAGCTGTTTTTT. The variable domain in full, completed from reference TRBV28 and TRBJ2-2, reads DVKVTQSSRYLVKRTGEKVFLECVQDMDHENMFWYRQDPGLGLRLIYFSYDVKMKEKGDIPEGYSVSREKKERFSLILESASTNQTSMYLCASSLGQGVDTGELFFGEGSRLTVL.

About this clonotype itself: The junction shows a germline mismatch at one end, possibly a read error. The genes are TRBV12-3 or TRBV12-4 and TRBJ1-2; D gene unclear. There are 10 residues in the CDR3. Written as DNA, the CDR3 is TGTGCCAGCAGTTTAAAAGGCTACGCCTTC. Translation: CASSLKGYAF.

This clonotype was counted at least ten times. The rearrangement links TRBV9 to TRBJ1-4, with TRBD1 matching 8 bases. Looked up from germline, CDR1 is SGDLS and CDR2 is YYNGEE. This CDR3 is built from 15 residues. The V segment lost 0 bases and the J segment 8 bases; nucleotides outside the gene matches: 6. The CDR3 sequence: CASSVGGQGGEKLFF. Here the CDR3 DNA reads TGTGCCAGCAGCGTAGGCGGACAGGGAGGCGAAAAACTGTTTTTT.

This clonotype occurred many times. The chain uses TRBV27 and TRBJ2-3; 8 bases are a match to TRBD1. Germline-derived CDR1 and CDR2 are MNHEY and SMNVEV (reference sequence). The V segment lost 6 bases and the J segment 2 bases; nucleotides outside the gene matches: 7. The CDR3 contains 15 residues. CDR3 DNA: TGTGCCAGCAGGCAGGGGGCGGCCCCCACAGATACGCAGTATTTT. Translated, it gives CASRQGAAPTDTQYF.

There are many counts of this clonotype. The chain carries TRBV27 and TRBJ2-6; D is ambiguous. The CDR3 runs to 16 residues. Germline V CDR1 and CDR2: MNHEY, SMNVEV (reference sequence). V lost 6 bases to trimming and J lost 1 base, with 13 bases between them. CDR3 sequence: CASSHVTVSGANVLTF. CDR3 nucleotides: TGTGCCAGCAGCCACGTCACAGTATCTGGGGCCAACGTCCTGACTTTC.

This clonotype was seen at least ten times. This sequence joins TRBV27 and TRBJ1-1; D perhaps matches TRBD1 (6 bases). Trimming cost V 2 bases and J 4 bases, with 11 bases left between them. The CDR3 loop spans 14 amino acids. Germline CDR1 is MNHEY and CDR2 is SMNVEV (reference sequence). The CDR3 DNA reads as TGTGCCAGCAGTTTAAACGAGGGGGTCACTGAAGCTTTCTTT. Amino acids: CASSLNEGVTEAFF.

The chain combines TRBV20-1 with TRBJ2-3; 14 bases are a match to TRBD2. The CDR3 spans 16 residues. The germline gives CDR1 DFQATT, CDR2 SNEGSKA (reference sequence). J lost 4 bases, V lost 5 bases, and 8 bases had no gene match. This CDR3 is CSASGLAGVSADTQYF. CDR3 sequence (DNA): TGCAGTGCTTCGGGACTAGCGGGAGTATCGGCAGATACGCAGTATTTT.

The chain joins TRBV6-6 to TRBJ2-5; possible D gene TRBD1, 5 bases. Germline V gene data show CDR1 as MNHNY and CDR2 as SVGAGI (reference sequence). Deletions cut 7 bases from V and 4 bases from J, with 28 bases between. The CDR3 consists of 18 residues. CDR3 residues: CASTAWGTQVPPGETQYF. The CDR3 bases are TGTGCCAGCACCGCCTGGGGCACCCAGGTCCCGCCGGGAGAGACCCAGTACTTC.

As concerns this clonotype: A much larger clone lies a single base off, so this may be a read error. The V gene is TRBV5-1, the J gene TRBJ2-7; perhaps TRBD2 as D (6 bases). This CDR3 comprises 14 residues. Germline loops: CDR1 SGHRS, CDR2 YFSETQ. CDR3: CASSLDGGPYEQCF. In DNA form, the CDR3 reads TGCGCCAGCAGCTTGGATGGAGGGCCCTACGAGCAGTGCTTC.

As regards this clonotype: A much larger clonotype is one base distant, so this may be a read error. The chain links TRBV28 to TRBJ2-2; D possibly corresponds to TRBD1 (6 bases). The V gene's germline CDR1 is MDHEN and CDR2 SYDVKM. This CDR3 is 15 amino acids long. The CDR3 nucleotides read TGTGCCAGCAGTTTTAGACAGGAGAACACCCGGGAGCTGTTTTTT. Protein sequence: CASSFRQENTRELFF.

Note on this clonotype: A read error may explain this, as a much larger clone is one base away. The V and J genes are TRBV6-2 or TRBV6-3 and TRBJ1-5, with D maybe TRBD1 (5 bases). This CDR3 is 14 amino acids long. Per the germline V gene, CDR1 is MNHEY and CDR2 is SVGEGT. V gave up 2 bases and J gave up 5 bases, with 10 bases separating them. CDR3 sequence reads: CASSYTRADQPQHF. CDR3 coding DNA: TGTGCCAGCAGTTACACCAGGGCCGATCAGCCCCAGCATTTT.

The chain carries TRBV4-3 and TRBJ1-6; D is uncertain. Per germline, CDR1 LGHNA and CDR2 YSLEER. Trimming cost V 0 bases and J 10 bases, with 13 bases left between them. The CDR3 spans 15 residues. This CDR3 reads CASSQDMSQGSPLHF. The CDR3 bases are TGCGCCAGCAGCCAAGATATGTCCCAAGGATCACCCCTCCACTTT.

The chain combines TRBV4-1 with TRBJ2-1, with D unresolved. With 0 bases removed from V and 0 bases from J, the gap between germline ends came to 12 bases. CDR1 and CDR2 from the germline V gene are MGHRA and YSYEKL. This CDR3 has 17 amino acids. Here the CDR3 reads CASSQERSRSSYNEQFF. CDR3 bases: TGCGCCAGCAGCCAAGAACGGAGCAGAAGCTCCTACAATGAGCAGTTCTTC.

This clonotype was seen only a few times. The genes are TRBV19 and TRBJ2-2; 9 nucleotides agree with TRBD1. Trimming cost V 6 bases and J 5 bases; bases outside gene matches: 7. The germline CDR1 and CDR2 sequences are LNHDA and SQIVND (reference sequence). This CDR3 has 15 amino acids. The CDR3 coding sequence is TGTGCCAGTAGCCTTACAGACAGGGGGACCGGGGAGCTGTTTTTT. Translating gives CASSLTDRGTGELFF.

At least ten counts were recorded for this clonotype. J is TRBJ2-3 and V is TRBV20-1; D is unclear. Germline CDR1 reads DFQATT; CDR2 reads SNEGSKA (reference sequence). The CDR3 runs 15 residues. Trimming pared 1 base from V and 0 bases from J, leaving 11 bases between. CDR3 DNA sequence: TGCAGTGCTAGAGCATTGGATTTTAGCACAGATACGCAGTATTTT. It translates to CSARALDFSTDTQYF.

This clonotype has a handful of counts. The CDR3 DNA reads as TGCAGTGCTAGAGTCAATGAGCAGTTCTTC. Translating gives CSARVNEQFF. This chain joins TRBV20-1 and TRBJ2-1; D not resolved. The length of the CDR3 is 10 residues. V lost 1 base, J lost 6 bases, and 1 base lay in between. Germline assignment: CDR1 DFQATT and CDR2 SNEGSKA (reference sequence).

For this clonotype: A much larger clone is a single base away; this may be a read error. The chain joins TRBV6-6 to TRBJ1-5, with D maybe TRBD1 (5 bases). The CDR3 sequence is 15 residues long. CDR1 is MNHNY and CDR2 is SVGAGI in the germline V gene (reference sequence). The CDR3 region is CASSDRDGPNRPQHF. As DNA, the CDR3 is TGTGCCAGCAGTGATAGGGACGGGCCCAATCGGCCCCAGCATTTT.

The CDR3 protein is CASSQAMTSYEQYF. CDR3 DNA: TGTGCCAGCAGCCAAGCGATGACCTCCTACGAGCAGTACTTC. The chain joins TRBV3-1 to TRBJ2-7; D remains ambiguous. Germline V gene sequence: CDR1 LGHDT, CDR2 YNNKEL (reference sequence). The CDR3 is 14 amino acids. V was pared by 1 base and J by 0 bases, with 7 bases between.

This clonotype was seen at least ten times. The chain has TRBV29-1 and TRBJ1-3, with D tentatively TRBD1 (5 bases). With 6 bases removed from V and 0 bases from J, the gap between germline ends came to 12 bases. The CDR3 has 14 residues. Germline loops: CDR1 SQVTM, CDR2 ANQGSEA. CDR3 DNA sequence: TGCAGCGTGGGGGAGGGCCTCTCTGGAAACACCATATATTTT. Translation gives CSVGEGLSGNTIYF.

The chain has TRBV4-3 and TRBJ1-4; 11 nucleotides line up with TRBD1. Germline loops: CDR1 LGHNA, CDR2 YSLEER. The CDR3 covers 17 residues. J gave up 8 bases and V 2 bases, and 10 bases lay outside the gene matches. CDR3 residues: CASSQHGTGGLVEKLFF. DNA of the CDR3: TGCGCCAGCAGCCAACACGGGACAGGGGGATTGGTCGAAAAACTGTTTTTT.

The chain joins TRBV6-5 to TRBJ2-5; 7 bases fit TRBD2. The germline CDR1 and CDR2 sequences are MNHEY and SVGAGI. The trim removed 0 bases at V and 9 bases at J, leaving 7 bases unmatched. CDR3 length: 14 residues. CDR3 sequence (DNA): TGTGCCAGCAGTTACTCGGCTAGCGGACCGGCCCAGTACTTC. Its translation is CASSYSASGPAQYF.

This clonotype was recorded many times. The chain links TRBV25-1 to TRBJ2-2; D unclear. This CDR3 comprises 15 residues. Per germline, CDR1 MGHDK and CDR2 SYGVNS. The V end was cut by 8 bases, the J end by 4 bases, with 17 bases between. The CDR3: CASPISPRPTGELFF. Written as DNA, the CDR3 is TGTGCCAGCCCTATTTCCCCTCGCCCCACCGGGGAGCTGTTTTTT.